Below, 23 T cell receptor beta chains from the same sample are listed, as sequenced in a study of Ad26.COV2.S vaccination and SARS-CoV-2 variants. Indicated treatment: around 19 received Ad26.COV2.S at low or high dose, single or two shots; 5 received placebo; per-sample allocation not given. The investigators took samples on day 63 after the first vaccine or placebo injection. TCRdb's copy holds only in-frame clones and misses some; the assay was immunoSEQ multiplex PCR. This sample carries fewer than 500,000 clones, 75% to 95% of them seen once, and the ten largest clones take 12%. Here the sequenced sample was peripheral blood, taken in a trial of Ad26.COV2.S vaccine versus placebo. The receptors here all came from a person aged 18-65 years who received the Ad26.COV2.S COVID-19 vaccine or a placebo.

The chain carries TRBV6-2 or TRBV6-3 and TRBJ1-1; 9 bases fit TRBD1. Germline-derived CDR1 and CDR2 are MNHEY and SVGEGT. Trimming cost V 5 bases and J 0 bases; bases outside gene matches: 7. This CDR3 contains 16 residues. The CDR3 here is CASSTDWTGVNTEAFF. The CDR3 DNA is TGTGCCAGCAGTACCGACTGGACAGGGGTGAACACTGAAGCTTTCTTT.

This chain joins TRBV18 and TRBJ2-3; D is possibly TRBD1 (5 bases). Germline assignment: CDR1 KGHSH and CDR2 LQKENI. The CDR3 extends over 13 amino acids. Trimming took off 5 bases at V and 2 bases at J, with 8 bases between the two ends. This chain's CDR3 is CASSKDITDTQYF. In DNA form, the CDR3 reads TGTGCCAGCTCAAAGGACATCACAGATACGCAGTATTTT.

This clone was seen once. Other DNA sequences in this sample translate to the same CDR3. The chain has TRBV4-3 and TRBJ2-3; D remains unclear. Germline V gene sequence: CDR1 LGHNA, CDR2 YSLEER. V shed 0 bases and J shed 1 base, with 5 bases lying between them. CDR3 length: 14 amino acids. The CDR3: CASSQDVRTDTQYF. The CDR3 region has the DNA TGCGCCAGCAGCCAAGATGTCCGCACAGATACGCAGTATTTT.

J is TRBJ2-7 and V is TRBV10-3; D is undetermined. The CDR3 contains 12 residues. The V and J ends lost 10 bases and 2 bases respectively, with 12 bases between them. From germline, CDR1 is ENHRY and CDR2 SYGVKD. Here the CDR3 reads CASRQATYEQYF. The CDR3 region has the DNA TGTGCCAGCCGGCAGGCGACCTACGAGCAGTACTTC.

The chain employs TRBV4-3 and TRBJ2-6; D is unresolved. V was pared by 0 bases and J by 2 bases, with 8 bases between. Germline CDR1 is LGHNA and CDR2 is YSLEER. The length of the CDR3 is 16 residues. In DNA form, the CDR3 reads TGCGCCAGCAGCCAAGATCTAAGGGCTGGGGCCAACGTCCTGACTTTC. This gives the protein CASSQDLRAGANVLTF.

The chain joins TRBV4-1 to TRBJ2-1, with 7 bases matching TRBD2. This CDR3 is built from 15 residues. Germline CDR1 is MGHRA and CDR2 is YSYEKL. V was pared by 3 bases and J by 3 bases, with 5 bases of the junction left unmatched. The CDR3 sequence is CASSHTASGYNEQFF. CDR3 nucleotides: TGCGCCAGCAGCCACACCGCTAGCGGCTACAATGAGCAGTTCTTC.

The V and J genes are TRBV6-2 or TRBV6-3 and TRBJ1-5, with TRBD1 as a possible D gene (6 bases). From germline, CDR1 is MNHEY and CDR2 SVGEGT. Trimming removed 4 bases at V and 0 bases at J, with 16 bases between. CDR3 length: 17 residues. The CDR3, as DNA: TGTGCCAGCAGTTTGGGGGACACGGGGCCTAGCAATCAGCCCCAGCATTTT. Translation: CASSLGDTGPSNQPQHF.

The V call is TRBV7-9, the J call TRBJ2-5; D is possibly TRBD1 or TRBD2 (5 bases each). The CDR3 runs 15 residues. The germline V gene encodes CDR1 SEHNR and CDR2 FQNEAQ (reference sequence). V was clipped by 0 bases and J by 4 bases, with 12 bases between them. CDR3: CASSLARESIETQYF. CDR3 nucleotide sequence: TGTGCCAGCAGCTTAGCCAGGGAGTCAATAGAGACCCAGTACTTC.

V and J are TRBV7-9 and TRBJ2-1; the match to TRBD2 covers 10 bases. CDR3 length: 16 amino acids. Germline assignment: CDR1 SEHNR and CDR2 FQNEAQ (reference sequence). V was pared by 3 bases and J by 7 bases, with 9 bases of the junction left unmatched. In DNA, the CDR3 is TGTGCCAGCAGCTTTGAGCGGGAGGGCCGACTTAATGAGCAGTTCTTC. Amino acids: CASSFEREGRLNEQFF.

V usage is TRBV2 and J usage is TRBJ2-1, with 10 bases matching TRBD2. This CDR3 has 18 amino acids. J lost 7 bases, V lost 0 bases, and 12 bases had no gene match. Germline V gives CDR1 SNHLY, CDR2 FYNNEI. CDR3 DNA sequence: TGTGCCAGCAGTGAAGCAGGGCTAGCGGGAGTAGGGAGGAATGAGCAGTTCTTC. Translated: CASSEAGLAGVGRNEQFF.

The V gene is TRBV19, the J gene TRBJ1-4; 9 bases align to TRBD1. The CDR3 spans 15 residues. Germline V gives CDR1 LNHDA, CDR2 SQIVND (reference sequence). Trimming took 2 bases from V and 5 from J; bases not matched to a gene: 3. The CDR3 is CASSISGTGNEKLFF. The DNA of the CDR3 is TGTGCCAGTAGTATATCCGGGACAGGGAATGAAAAACTGTTTTTT. The whole variable domain, remainder taken from reference TRBV19 and TRBJ1-4, is DGGITQSPKYLFRKEGQNVTLSCEQNLNHDAMYWYRQDPGQGLRLIYYSQIVNDFQKGDIAEGYSVSREKKESFPLTVTSAQKNPTAFYLCASSISGTGNEKLFFGSGTQLSVL.

This chain links TRBV30 with TRBJ1-1; D not certain. Trimming took off 4 bases at V and 2 bases at J, with 8 bases between the two ends. Looked up from germline, CDR1 is GTSNPN and CDR2 is SVGIG (reference sequence). CDR3 length: 12 residues. CDR3 sequence (DNA): TGTGCCTGGATGGACTTTAACACTGAAGCTTTCTTT. Translated, it gives CAWMDFNTEAFF.

This clone has only a few counts. This chain's CDR3 is CASSLDGDYGYTF. The CDR3 DNA follows: TGCGCCAGCAGCTTGGACGGAGACTATGGCTACACCTTC. This chain uses TRBV5-1 with TRBJ1-2; the D is unclear. The V and J ends lost 0 bases and 3 bases respectively, with 6 bases between them. The germline V gene has CDR1 SGHRS and CDR2 YFSETQ. This CDR3 contains 13 residues.

This clone occurred once. The chain links TRBV4-1 to TRBJ2-7, with 7 bases matching TRBD2. The germline V gene encodes CDR1 MGHRA and CDR2 YSYEKL. The CDR3 length is 13 residues. After removal of 6 bases from V and 5 bases from J, the junction contained 7 bases not matched to a gene. In nucleotides, the CDR3 is TGCGCCAGCAGTGCGGCCGGGGGGAACGAGCAGTACTTC. Encoded protein: CASSAAGGNEQYF.

The V call is TRBV14, the J call TRBJ2-3; TRBD1 matches 10 bases. The CDR3 extends over 15 amino acids. Per the germline V gene, CDR1 is SGHDN and CDR2 is FVKESK. Unmatched junction bases numbered 4, after V lost 4 bases and J lost 3 bases. The CDR3 protein is CASSPRDRGTDTQYF. DNA of the CDR3: TGTGCCAGCAGCCCCCGGGACAGGGGTACAGATACGCAGTATTTT.

The chain combines TRBV10-3 with TRBJ2-2, with a possible D match to TRBD2 (5 bases). Germline assignment: CDR1 ENHRY and CDR2 SYGVKD. Trimming removed 0 bases at V and 1 base at J, with 12 bases between. The CDR3 length is 17 residues. The CDR3 coding sequence is TGTGCCATCAGTGAGTCTTGGCTAGCTGTGAACACCGGGGAGCTGTTTTTT. This gives the protein CAISESWLAVNTGELFF.

The chain links TRBV7-3 to TRBJ2-2; D is perhaps TRBD1 (5 bases). The CDR3 loop spans 13 amino acids. The germline CDR1 and CDR2 sequences are SGHTA and FQGTGA. Deletions cut 3 bases from V and 6 bases from J, with 8 bases between. CDR3 sequence (DNA): TGTGCCAGCAGCTTTAGGGGCTCCGGGGAGCTGTTTTTT. It translates to CASSFRGSGELFF. Using reference TRBV7-3 and TRBJ2-2 for the parts outside the CDR3, the full variable domain is GAGVSQTPSNKVTEKGKYVELRCDPISGHTALYWYRQSLGQGPEFLIYFQGTGAADDSGLPNDRFFAVRPEGSVSTLKIQRTERGDSAVYLCASSFRGSGELFFGEGSRLTVL.

The gene calls are TRBV4-1 and TRBJ2-5; 9 nucleotides agree with TRBD1. CDR1 is MGHRA, CDR2 YSYEKL, per germline. The CDR3 contains 13 residues. J gave up 3 bases and V 4 bases, and 0 bases lay outside the gene matches. Written as DNA, the CDR3 is TGCGCCAGCAGCCGGGACAGGGAAGAGACCCAGTACTTC. Translating it yields CASSRDREETQYF.

In regard to this clone: The identical CDR3 is also encoded by other nucleotide sequences in the sample. The chain is built from TRBV29-1 and TRBJ1-1, with D unclear. V was cut by 3 bases and J by 0 bases, with 8 bases left in between. The CDR3 is 13 amino acids. Germline V gene data show CDR1 as SQVTM and CDR2 as ANQGSEA. The CDR3 nucleotides are TGCAGCGTTGAGGGAAGAATGAACACTGAAGCTTTCTTT. Its protein is CSVEGRMNTEAFF.

This chain connects TRBV6-5 to TRBJ2-5; maybe TRBD1 (6 bases). Germline V CDR1 and CDR2: MNHEY, SVGAGI. The V end was cut by 0 bases, the J end by 7 bases, with 12 bases between. This CDR3 spans 14 amino acids. CDR3 amino acids: CASSYSSTGWTQYF. Here the CDR3 DNA reads TGTGCCAGCAGTTACTCGAGTACAGGGTGGACCCAGTACTTC.

J is TRBJ1-6 and V is TRBV3-1 (or the pseudogene TRBV3-2), with a weak D call TRBD1 (5 bases). This CDR3 is built from 15 residues. The germline CDR1 and CDR2 sequences are LGHDT and YNNKEL (reference sequence). V dropped 4 bases and J dropped 5 bases, with 12 bases sitting between them. The CDR3 region is CASSRQDTNNSPLHF. The CDR3, as DNA: TGTGCCAGCAGCCGCCAGGACACAAATAATTCACCCCTCCACTTT.

The chain has TRBV28 and TRBJ2-7, with 14 positions matching TRBD2. The V gene end was trimmed by 4 bases and the J gene end by 5 bases; junction bases not matched to a gene: 16. Germline CDR1 and CDR2: MDHEN and SYDVKM. The CDR3 runs 19 residues. The DNA for the CDR3 is TGTGCCAGCAGTTCCTCGTGGGGACTAGCGGGAGCAGGTATGGACGAGCAGTACTTC. Its translation: CASSSSWGLAGAGMDEQYF.

The chain employs TRBV7-2 and TRBJ2-7, with TRBD2 matching 8 bases. Trimming took 1 base from V and 4 from J; bases not matched to a gene: 12. The CDR3 is 17 amino acids. Germline assignment: CDR1 SGHTA and CDR2 FQGNSA. This CDR3 is CASSLELAGSITYEQYF. The CDR3 DNA reads TGTGCCAGCAGCTTAGAGTTAGCGGGATCGATTACTTACGAGCAGTACTTC.